The entry that follows covers one T cell receptor (beta chain) sequence. These data are taken from a study of siplizumab effects on memory and regulatory T cells. Sequencing used immunoSEQ multiplex PCR; TCRdb keeps in-frame clones, though not all of them. The sample carries roughly 100,000 clones, roughly nine tenths recorded once. V gave up 3 bases and J gave up 10 bases; unmatched junction bases: 6. The CDR3 runs to 12 residues. The germline V gene encodes CDR1 MDHEN and CDR2 SYDVKM. This rearrangement joins TRBV28 to TRBJ2-7; 7 nucleotides match TRBD2. This receptor was obtained from a human donor in good health. Sequencing input: CD4+ T cells sorted from blood. The CDR3 reads CASSLRAGEQYF. In DNA, the CDR3 is TGTGCCAGCAGTTTGCGTGCGGGGGAACAGTACTTC.